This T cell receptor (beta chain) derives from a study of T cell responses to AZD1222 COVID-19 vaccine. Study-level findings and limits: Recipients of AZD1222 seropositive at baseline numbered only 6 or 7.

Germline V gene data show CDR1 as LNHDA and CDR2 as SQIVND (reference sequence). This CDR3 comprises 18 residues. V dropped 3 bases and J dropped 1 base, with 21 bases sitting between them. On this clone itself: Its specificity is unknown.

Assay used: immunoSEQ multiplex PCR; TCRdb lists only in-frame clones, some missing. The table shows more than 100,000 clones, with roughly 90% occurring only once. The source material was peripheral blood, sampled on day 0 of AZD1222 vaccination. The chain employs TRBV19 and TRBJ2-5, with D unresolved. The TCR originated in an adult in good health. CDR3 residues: CASSMTPGRGMAQETQYF. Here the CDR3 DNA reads TGTGCCAGTAGTATGACCCCTGGGCGAGGCATGGCCCAAGAGACCCAGTACTTC.